The rows below give T cell receptor beta chains drawn from one sample of a study of blood T cell repertoires in COVID-19. Libraries were prepared by immunoSEQ multiplex PCR; TCRdb keeps only in-frame clonotypes and omits some of them. The table shows over 200,000 clones, with more than 85% occurring only once. Sequencing was performed on peripheral blood. These receptors originate from a person under 35 with COVID-19, enrolled during active disease. Both conserved end residues are part of each CDR3. Fields, in order: CDR3 DNA, CDR3 protein, V gene, clone size, D gene, J gene. D genes are given only for firm matches. Clone size, where shown, is once, few, many, or a class for clones that have expanded.

DNA: TGTGCCAGCAGCGTGACAGGGATGAACACTGAAGCTTTCTTT; CDR3: CASSVTGMNTEAFF; V: TRBV9; size: -; D: TRBD1; J: TRBJ1-1
DNA: TGTGCCAGCAGCCAAGATCTGACAGGCAATCAGCCCCAGCATTTT; CDR3: CASSQDLTGNQPQHF; V: TRBV3-1/TRBV3-2; size: -; D: -; J: TRBJ1-5
DNA: TGTGCCAGCAGTTTAAAAGCCGGCCTAGCGGGACGGGTCACAGATACGCAGTATTTT; CDR3: CASSLKAGLAGRVTDTQYF; V: TRBV27; size: once; D: TRBD2; J: TRBJ2-3
DNA: TGTGCCAGCAGCTTGGGTCCAGATACCACCGGGGAGCTGTTTTTT; CDR3: CASSLGPDTTGELFF; V: TRBV5-5; size: -; D: -; J: TRBJ2-2
DNA: TGTGCCAGCAGCCCTAGCGGGTCTGAGACCCAGTACTTC; CDR3: CASSPSGSETQYF; V: TRBV3-1/TRBV3-2; size: -; D: TRBD2; J: TRBJ2-5
DNA: TGTGCCAGCAGTTCCGGGTACACAGGGCTCTATGGCTACACCTTC; CDR3: CASSSGYTGLYGYTF; V: TRBV28; size: -; D: -; J: TRBJ1-2
DNA: TGTGCCAGCAGGCTACCGGGACAGGGGAGCTACGAGCAGTACTTC; CDR3: CASRLPGQGSYEQYF; V: TRBV2; size: -; D: TRBD1; J: TRBJ2-7
DNA: TGTGCCACCAGCAGAGGGGGCTGGGAGACCCAGTACTTC; CDR3: CATSRGGWETQYF; V: TRBV15; size: -; D: -; J: TRBJ2-5
DNA: TGTGCTAGTGGTTTGCCTGCGGGACTAGCGGGAGGGCCGATGGAAGAGACCCAGTACTTC; CDR3: CASGLPAGLAGGPMEETQYF; V: TRBV12-5; size: -; D: TRBD2; J: TRBJ2-5
DNA: TGCGCCAGCAGCCAAGATTCCGGGATGTCTGAAAAACTGTTTTTT; CDR3: CASSQDSGMSEKLFF; V: TRBV4-3; size: -; D: -; J: TRBJ1-4
DNA: TGTGCCAGCAGCGAACCCCTAGCGGGAGTTTTCAATGAGCAGTTCTTC; CDR3: CASSEPLAGVFNEQFF; V: TRBV7-9; size: -; D: TRBD2; J: TRBJ2-1
DNA: TGTGCCAGCAGTTCTGCCGGGACAGGGGTCCCCAATGAGCAGTTCTTC; CDR3: CASSSAGTGVPNEQFF; V: TRBV27; size: -; D: TRBD1; J: TRBJ2-1
DNA: TGTGCCAGCAGTGAGACCGGGACAGGGAGCTCCAAAGCTTTCTTT; CDR3: CASSETGTGSSKAFF; V: TRBV6-2/TRBV6-3; size: -; D: TRBD1; J: TRBJ1-1
DNA: TGTGCCAGCAGCTTAGCGCTTTTCGGCGGAGGGAACCACAATGAGCAGTTCTTC; CDR3: CASSLALFGGGNHNEQFF; V: TRBV7-9; size: few; D: -; J: TRBJ2-1
DNA: TGTGCCAGCAGCTTGATAGGGGAAAACGAGCAGTACTTC; CDR3: CASSLIGENEQYF; V: TRBV7-2; size: few; D: -; J: TRBJ2-7
DNA: TGTGCCAGCAGCGCGGGGGCTAGCGGGAGAGATACGCAGTATTTT; CDR3: CASSAGASGRDTQYF; V: TRBV9; size: -; D: TRBD2; J: TRBJ2-3